A single count supports the clone carrying this TCR beta chain. The antigen is undetermined. In the PCR, 60 Vbeta and 13 Jbeta primers were used. As processed by the authors: About 11 million of 80 million to 85 million unique TCR beta chains were shared, per a later count. The data were produced by immunoSEQ multiplex PCR, yet TCRdb's version contains in-frame clones alone and is incomplete. D and trimming were read from the DNA, whereas the V and J calls and clone size are those reported in that table. Found here are 150,000 to 200,000 clones, about 81% of them singletons; the top ten hold around 2.1%. This entry comes from a study of cytomegalovirus exposure and HLA in healthy donors. Study outcomes and limitations: A later analysis associated some 16,000 TCR beta sequences with HLA alleles at a 0.05 false discovery rate. Follow-up analysis found HLA locus-dependent TCR association rates, highest for DRB1 and lowest for HLA-C. Fewer N-insertions than the approximately 700-donor mean were reportedly shown by an Asian-associated ancestry cluster in a later analysis.

This TCR was sampled from a young woman in good health and CMV-seropositive. Source material: PBMCs.

DNA of the CDR3: TGTGCCTGGTCCTTGGACAGCAGTTATGGCTACACCTTC. This gives the protein CAWSLDSSYGYTF. The chain joins TRBV30 to TRBJ1-2; D possibly corresponds to TRBD1 (6 bases). CDR1 is GTSNPN and CDR2 is SVGIG in the germline V gene (reference sequence). Deletions cut 5 bases from V and 5 bases from J, with 15 bases between. This CDR3 is built from 13 residues. Supplemented by reference TRBV30 and TRBJ1-2, the full variable domain reads SQTIHQWPATLVQPVGSPLSLECTVEGTSNPNLYWYRQAAGRGLQLLFYSVGIGQISSEVPQNLSASRPQDRQFILSSKKLLLSDSGFYLCAWSLDSSYGYTFGSGTRLTVV.